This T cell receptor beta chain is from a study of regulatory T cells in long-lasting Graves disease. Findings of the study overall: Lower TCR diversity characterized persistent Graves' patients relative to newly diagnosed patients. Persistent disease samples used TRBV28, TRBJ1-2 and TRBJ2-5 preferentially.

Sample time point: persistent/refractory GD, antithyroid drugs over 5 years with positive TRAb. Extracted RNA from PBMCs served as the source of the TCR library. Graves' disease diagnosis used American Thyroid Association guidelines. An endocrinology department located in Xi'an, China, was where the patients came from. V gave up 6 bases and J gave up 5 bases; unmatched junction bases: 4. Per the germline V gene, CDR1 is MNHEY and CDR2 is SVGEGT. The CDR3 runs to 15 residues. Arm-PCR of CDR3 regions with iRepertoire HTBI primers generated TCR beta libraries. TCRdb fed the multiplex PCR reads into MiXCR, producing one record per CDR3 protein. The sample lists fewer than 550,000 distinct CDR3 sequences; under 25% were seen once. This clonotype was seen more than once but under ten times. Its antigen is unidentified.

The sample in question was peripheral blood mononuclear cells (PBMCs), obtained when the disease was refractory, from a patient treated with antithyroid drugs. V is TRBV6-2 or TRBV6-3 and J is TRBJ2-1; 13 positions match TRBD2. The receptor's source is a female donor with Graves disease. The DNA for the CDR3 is TGTGCCAGCAGACTAGCGGGAGGGATGGACAATGAGCAGTTCTTC. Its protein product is CASRLAGGMDNEQFF.